This T cell receptor beta chain emerged from a study of blood T cells in healthy people across ages. Each donor had roughly 10 milliliters of peripheral blood drawn. It was with a sample-barcoded 5' primer and a J-beta primer mix that a second PCR of roughly 7 to 11 cycles was run. Each cDNA molecule, via a template-switch adaptor with 12 random nucleotides, was tagged. Via MiXCR, TCRdb re-called the 5' RACE reads, giving one row per CDR3 protein. The sample includes fewer than 950,000 distinct CDR3 sequences, around half of them seen just once. General study points: Age brought a roughly linear fall in TCR beta diversity measured per million T cells. Diversity of TCR beta correlated strongly with naive T cell percentage.

This CDR3 region has 17 residues. Unmatched junction bases numbered 8, after V lost 2 bases and J lost 4 bases. Germline CDR1 is DFQATT and CDR2 is SNEGSKA (reference sequence). The sample holds a few counts of this clonotype. The antigen remains unidentified. This clonotype was sampled from a man at least 80 years old in good health. The chain has TRBV20-1 and TRBJ2-3; 14 bases line up with TRBD2. Sequenced: blood. CDR3 residues: CSARPVGLAGEADTQYF. DNA of the CDR3: TGCAGTGCTAGACCAGTGGGACTAGCGGGAGAGGCAGATACGCAGTATTTT.